This T cell receptor (beta chain) was identified in a study of patients and donors after allogeneic stem cell transplantation. This clonotype came up a few times. The CDR3 extends over 16 amino acids. The J segment lost 3 bases and the V segment lost 2 bases, leaving 9 bases of the junction unmatched. Germline V CDR1 and CDR2: SGHVS, FQNEAQ. MiXCR was run by TCRdb on the RT-PCR reads, yielding one entry per CDR3 protein. There are about 410,000 distinct CDR3 sequences in the sample; 16% occur only once, and 7.2% lies in the top ten. V gene TRBV7-8 combines with J gene TRBJ2-7; 8 bases align to TRBD1. The sequenced material came from blood, either unsorted or a sorted T cell fraction (not recorded which). This clonotype originated in a human donor who was either an allogeneic HSCT recipient or a stem cell or donor lymphocyte infusion donor (not recorded which). It is not recorded whose cells these are; they may come from a transplant donor. DNA for the CDR3: TGTGCCAGCAGCTTAAGGCACAGGGGGGTGATCTACGAGCAGTACTTC. Translating gives CASSLRHRGVIYEQYF.